The 7 T cell receptor beta chains given below trace back to one sample, sequenced in a study of T cells in Graves' hyperthyroidism and ophthalmopathy. Amplification targeted TCR beta CDR3 regions from RNA transcripts. The HTBI primer set drove a first-round RT-PCR of the TCR CDR3. Each CDR3 protein is one row after TCRdb ran MiXCR on the multiplex PCR reads. The table lists more than 500,000 distinct CDR3 sequences, around 15% of them singletons. The sequencing input was blood. These receptors were taken from a woman in her twenties or thirties with Graves' hyperthyroidism.

There are a few counts of this clonotype. V is TRBV9 and J is TRBJ1-4; tentative D call: TRBD1 (5 bases). The CDR3 consists of 15 residues. Germline V lookup: CDR1 SGDLS, CDR2 YYNGEE. The V end lost 3 bases, the J end lost 5 bases, and 14 bases lay between the germline ends. The CDR3 spells CASSGDSGANEKLFF. CDR3 DNA: TGTGCCAGCAGCGGAGACAGTGGGGCGAATGAAAAACTGTTTTTT.

This clonotype has only a few counts. V and J are TRBV29-1 and TRBJ2-1; 10 bases are a match to TRBD2. CDR3 size: 17 residues. The trim removed 7 bases at V and 7 bases at J, leaving 19 bases unmatched. Germline V gene lookup returns CDR1 SQVTM and CDR2 ANQGSEA. The CDR3 DNA reads TGCAGCGCCGTGGGGAGCTCTAGCGGGAGCTTGATAAATGAGCAGTTCTTC. Translating it yields CSAVGSSSGSLINEQFF.

In its sample, this clonotype was seen a few times. This sequence joins TRBV7-2 and TRBJ2-1; D uncertain. Between the trimmed V and J ends, which lost 5 bases and 5 bases, there was a span of 13 bases. Per the germline V gene, CDR1 is SGHTA and CDR2 is FQGNSA. There are 14 residues in the CDR3. The chain's CDR3 is CASSETTFNNEQFF. The CDR3 DNA is TGTGCCAGCAGCGAAACGACTTTTAACAATGAGCAGTTCTTC.

This rearrangement joins TRBV4-2 to TRBJ1-2, with TRBD1 matching 7 bases. Germline V gives CDR1 LGHNA, CDR2 YNFKEQ. V shed 3 bases, J shed 6 bases, and the junction held 10 bases outside the gene matches. CDR3 size: 15 residues. This chain's CDR3 is CASSHGETGMDGYTF. The CDR3 nucleotides read TGTGCCAGCAGCCACGGAGAGACAGGGATGGATGGCTACACCTTC.

This clonotype came up many times. This chain connects TRBV11-2 to TRBJ2-1, with D possibly TRBD1 on 5 matching bases. With 1 base removed from V and 8 bases from J, the gap between germline ends came to 9 bases. CDR3 length: 13 residues. Looked up from germline, CDR1 is SGHAT and CDR2 is FQNNGV. Here the CDR3 DNA reads TGTGCCAGCAGCTTAGGAAGGGGCCATGAGCAGTTCTTC. Translated, it gives CASSLGRGHEQFF.

This clonotype has just a few counts. The V and J genes are TRBV6-2 or TRBV6-3 and TRBJ1-5; 7 nucleotides align to TRBD1. From germline, CDR1 is MNHEY and CDR2 SVGEGT. The CDR3 contains 15 residues. Germline trimming cut 6 bases from V and 4 bases from J; bases unmatched to any gene: 9. The CDR3 spells CASRPTGVRNQPQHF. CDR3 sequence (DNA): TGTGCCAGCAGGCCTACAGGGGTACGAAATCAGCCCCAGCATTTT.

This clonotype showed up many times. The genes are TRBV7-3 and TRBJ2-7, with D possibly matching TRBD1 (5 bases). With 5 bases removed from V and 3 bases from J, the gap between germline ends came to 17 bases. The CDR3 runs to 15 residues. Per germline, CDR1 SGHTA and CDR2 FQGTGA. The CDR3 DNA is TGTGCCAGCAGCCAAAACCCTTCAGGGTACTACGAGCAGTACTTC. This translates into CASSQNPSGYYEQYF.